Below, 5 T cell receptor beta chains from the same sample are listed, as sequenced in a study of cytomegalovirus exposure and HLA in healthy donors. PCR used 60 Vbeta primers and 13 Jbeta primers. TCRdb keeps only in-frame clones here, not all; method: immunoSEQ multiplex PCR. The data hold 150,000 to 200,000 clones, with approximately 86% observed a single time. Sample: PBMCs. All receptors derive from a woman between 18 and 30 years old in good health and CMV-seronegative.

The CDR3 sequence is CASSIPQGASSPLHF. CDR3 coding DNA: TGTGCCAGCAGTATCCCCCAGGGGGCAAGTTCACCCCTCCACTTT. J is TRBJ1-6 and V is TRBV28; 8 nucleotides line up with TRBD1. The CDR3 loop spans 15 amino acids. J was trimmed by 9 bases and V by 5 bases; bases with no gene match: 9. CDR1 is MDHEN, CDR2 SYDVKM, per germline.

The chain has TRBV28 and TRBJ2-1, with D hard to call. Trimming pared 6 bases from V and 5 bases from J, leaving 5 bases between. This CDR3 is 11 amino acids long. Germline-derived CDR1 and CDR2 are MDHEN and SYDVKM. This CDR3 reads CASRANNEQFF. The CDR3 DNA follows: TGTGCCAGCAGGGCAAACAATGAGCAGTTCTTC.

The J gene is TRBJ2-1, the V gene TRBV5-4; 9 bases fit TRBD2. Germline V gene lookup returns CDR1 SGHNT and CDR2 YYREEE (reference sequence). V lost 6 bases to trimming and J lost 10 bases; unmatched junction nucleotides: 17. This CDR3 is 16 amino acids long. This CDR3 is CASIETGTSRPAEQFF. The CDR3 DNA reads TGTGCCAGCATCGAGACCGGGACTAGCCGACCCGCGGAGCAGTTCTTC.

CDR3 residues: CASSPGTSVYEQYF. The CDR3 coding sequence is TGTGCCAGCTCCCCCGGGACTAGCGTCTACGAGCAGTACTTC. The rearrangement uses TRBV18 and TRBJ2-7, with 10 positions matching TRBD2. CDR3 length: 14 residues. Looked up from germline, CDR1 is KGHSH and CDR2 is LQKENI. V was pared by 6 bases and J by 3 bases, with 5 bases of the junction left unmatched.

J is TRBJ2-1 and V is TRBV28; 8 bases align to TRBD1. The CDR3 runs to 14 residues. Germline V gene data show CDR1 as MDHEN and CDR2 as SYDVKM. The ends lost 9 bases at V and 3 bases at J; junction bases unmatched: 7. The CDR3 region is CASYPGQVYNEQFF. CDR3 nucleotide sequence: TGTGCCAGTTACCCGGGACAGGTCTACAATGAGCAGTTCTTC.